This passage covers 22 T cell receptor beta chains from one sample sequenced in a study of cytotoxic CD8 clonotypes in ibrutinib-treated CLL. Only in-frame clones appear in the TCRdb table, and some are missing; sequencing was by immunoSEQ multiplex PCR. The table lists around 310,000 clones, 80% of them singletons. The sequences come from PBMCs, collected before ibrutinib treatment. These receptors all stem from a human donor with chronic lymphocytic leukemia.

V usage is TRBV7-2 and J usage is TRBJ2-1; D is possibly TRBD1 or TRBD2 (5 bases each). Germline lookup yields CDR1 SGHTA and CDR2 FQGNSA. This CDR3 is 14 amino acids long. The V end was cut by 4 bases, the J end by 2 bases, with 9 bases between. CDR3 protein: CASSSSGPYNEQFF. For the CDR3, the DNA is TGTGCCAGCAGCTCCTCGGGGCCCTACAATGAGCAGTTCTTC.

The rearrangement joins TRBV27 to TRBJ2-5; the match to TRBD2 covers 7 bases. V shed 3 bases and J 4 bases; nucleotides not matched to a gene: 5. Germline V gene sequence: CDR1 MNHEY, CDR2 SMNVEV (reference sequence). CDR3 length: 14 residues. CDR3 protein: CASSLRGFRETQYF. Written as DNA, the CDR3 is TGTGCCAGCAGTTTGCGGGGGTTTCGAGAGACCCAGTACTTC.

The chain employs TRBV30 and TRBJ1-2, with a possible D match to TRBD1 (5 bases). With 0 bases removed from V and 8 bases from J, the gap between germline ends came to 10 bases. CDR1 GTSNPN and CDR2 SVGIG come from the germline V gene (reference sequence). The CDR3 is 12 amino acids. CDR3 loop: CAWSVGAGGYTF. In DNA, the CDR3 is TGTGCCTGGAGTGTAGGGGCGGGAGGCTACACCTTC.

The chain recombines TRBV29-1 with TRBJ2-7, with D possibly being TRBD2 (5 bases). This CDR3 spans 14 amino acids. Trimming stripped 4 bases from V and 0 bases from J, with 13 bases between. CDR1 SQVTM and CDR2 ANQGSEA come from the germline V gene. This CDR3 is CSVASAGSSYEQYF. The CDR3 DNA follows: TGCAGCGTTGCGTCCGCGGGTAGCTCCTACGAGCAGTACTTC.

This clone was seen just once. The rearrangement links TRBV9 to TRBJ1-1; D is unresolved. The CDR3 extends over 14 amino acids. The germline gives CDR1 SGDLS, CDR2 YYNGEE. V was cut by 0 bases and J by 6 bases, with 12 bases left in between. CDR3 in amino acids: CASSVEPGWPEAFF. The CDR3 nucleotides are TGTGCCAGCAGCGTAGAGCCGGGGTGGCCTGAAGCTTTCTTT.

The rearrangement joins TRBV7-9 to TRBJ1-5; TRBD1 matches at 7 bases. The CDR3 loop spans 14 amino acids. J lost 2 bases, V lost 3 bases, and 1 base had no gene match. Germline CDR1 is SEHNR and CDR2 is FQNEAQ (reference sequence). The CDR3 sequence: CASSFTGGNQPQHF. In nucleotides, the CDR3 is TGTGCCAGCAGCTTCACAGGGGGCAATCAGCCCCAGCATTTT.

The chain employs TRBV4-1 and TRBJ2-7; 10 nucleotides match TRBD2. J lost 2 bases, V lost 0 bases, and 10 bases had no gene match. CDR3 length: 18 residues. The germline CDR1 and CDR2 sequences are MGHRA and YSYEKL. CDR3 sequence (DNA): TGCGCCAGCAGCCAAGATCCGAGACTAGCGGGTTTAACCTACGAGCAGTACTTC. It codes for CASSQDPRLAGLTYEQYF.

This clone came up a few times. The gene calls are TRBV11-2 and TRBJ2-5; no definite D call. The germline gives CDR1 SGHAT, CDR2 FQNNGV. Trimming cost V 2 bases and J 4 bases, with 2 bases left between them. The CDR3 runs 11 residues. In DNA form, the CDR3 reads TGTGCCAGCAGCTTATTAGAGACCCAGTACTTC. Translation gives CASSLLETQYF.

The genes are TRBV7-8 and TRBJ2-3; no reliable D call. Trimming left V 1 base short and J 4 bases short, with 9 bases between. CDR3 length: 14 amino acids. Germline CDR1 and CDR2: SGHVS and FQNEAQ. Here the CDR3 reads CASSLDLKADTQYF. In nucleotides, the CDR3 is TGTGCCAGCAGCTTAGACCTTAAGGCAGATACGCAGTATTTT.

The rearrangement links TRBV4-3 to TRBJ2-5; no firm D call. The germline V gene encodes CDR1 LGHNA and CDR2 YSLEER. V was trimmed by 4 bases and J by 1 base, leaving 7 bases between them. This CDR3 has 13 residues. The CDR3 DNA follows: TGCGCCAGCAGCCTCGACATCCAAGAGACCCAGTACTTC. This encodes CASSLDIQETQYF.

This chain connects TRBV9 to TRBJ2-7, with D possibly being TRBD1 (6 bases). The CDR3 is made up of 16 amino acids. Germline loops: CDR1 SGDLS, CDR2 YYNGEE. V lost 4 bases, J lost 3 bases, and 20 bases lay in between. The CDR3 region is CASSNRQARPRYEQYF. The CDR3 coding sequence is TGTGCCAGCAGCAACCGACAGGCCCGTCCGCGCTACGAGCAGTACTTC.

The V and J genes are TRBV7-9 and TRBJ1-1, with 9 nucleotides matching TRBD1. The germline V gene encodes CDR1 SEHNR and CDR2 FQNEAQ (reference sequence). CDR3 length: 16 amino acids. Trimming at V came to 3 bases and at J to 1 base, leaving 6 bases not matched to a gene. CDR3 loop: CASSLGDRASNTEAFF. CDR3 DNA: TGTGCCAGCAGCTTGGGGGACAGGGCCTCGAACACTGAAGCTTTCTTT.

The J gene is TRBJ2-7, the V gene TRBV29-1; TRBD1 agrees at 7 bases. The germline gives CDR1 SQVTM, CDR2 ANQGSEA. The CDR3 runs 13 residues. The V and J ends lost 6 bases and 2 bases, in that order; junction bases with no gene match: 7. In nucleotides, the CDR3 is TGCAGCGTCAGACAGGGTTCCACCTACGAGCAGTACTTC. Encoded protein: CSVRQGSTYEQYF.

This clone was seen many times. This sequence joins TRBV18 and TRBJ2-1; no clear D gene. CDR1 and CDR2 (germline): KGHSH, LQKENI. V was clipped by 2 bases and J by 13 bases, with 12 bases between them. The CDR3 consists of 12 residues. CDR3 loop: CASSPGKPVQFF. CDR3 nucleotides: TGTGCCAGCTCACCAGGCAAACCGGTTCAGTTCTTC.

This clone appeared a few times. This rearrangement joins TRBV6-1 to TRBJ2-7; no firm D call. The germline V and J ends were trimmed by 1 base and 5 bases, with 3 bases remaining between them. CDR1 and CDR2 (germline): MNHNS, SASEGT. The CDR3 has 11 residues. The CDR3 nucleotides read TGTGCCAGCAGTGAAGTCGACGAGCAGTACTTC. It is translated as CASSEVDEQYF.

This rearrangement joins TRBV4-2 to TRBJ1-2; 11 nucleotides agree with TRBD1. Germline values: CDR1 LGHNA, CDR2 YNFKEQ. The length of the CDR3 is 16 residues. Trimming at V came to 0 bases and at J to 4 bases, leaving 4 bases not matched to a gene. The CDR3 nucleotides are TGTGCCAGCAGCCAAGATACGGGGACAGGGGGCTATGGCTACACCTTC. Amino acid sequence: CASSQDTGTGGYGYTF.

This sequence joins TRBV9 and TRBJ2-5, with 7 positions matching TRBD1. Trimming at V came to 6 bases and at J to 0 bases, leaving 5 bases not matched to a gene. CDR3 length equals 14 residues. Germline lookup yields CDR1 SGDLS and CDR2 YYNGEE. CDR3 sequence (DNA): TGTGCCAGCAACACGGGACAGTACCAAGAGACCCAGTACTTC. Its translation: CASNTGQYQETQYF.

The CDR3 here is CASRPAGEKLFF. The CDR3 coding sequence is TGTGCCAGCAGGCCGGCCGGTGAAAAACTGTTTTTT. The chain has TRBV6-5 and TRBJ1-4; D gene ambiguous. The CDR3 sequence is 12 residues long. V shed 6 bases and J shed 7 bases, with 9 bases lying between them. The germline V gene has CDR1 MNHEY and CDR2 SVGAGI.

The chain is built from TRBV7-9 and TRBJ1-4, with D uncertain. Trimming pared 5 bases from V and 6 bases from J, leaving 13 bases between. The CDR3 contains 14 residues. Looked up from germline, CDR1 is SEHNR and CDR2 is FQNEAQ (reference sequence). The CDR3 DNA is TGTGCCAGCAGCCCGGCGGTTATATATGAAAAACTGTTTTTT. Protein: CASSPAVIYEKLFF.

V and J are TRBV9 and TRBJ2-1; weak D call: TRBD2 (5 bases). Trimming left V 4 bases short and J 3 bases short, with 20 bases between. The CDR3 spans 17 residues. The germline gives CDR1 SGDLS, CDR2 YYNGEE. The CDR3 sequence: CASSIEGDPSRYNEQFF. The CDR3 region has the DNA TGTGCCAGCAGCATCGAGGGAGACCCATCCCGCTACAATGAGCAGTTCTTC.

The CDR3 bases are TGTGCCAGCAGCGATGCCTCTACAGGGGCCAACGTCCTGACTTTC. It yields the protein CASSDASTGANVLTF. The chain has TRBV9 and TRBJ2-6; no firm D call. The CDR3 length is 15 residues. Germline V gives CDR1 SGDLS, CDR2 YYNGEE. V was clipped by 3 bases and J by 4 bases, with 11 bases between them.

The CDR3 DNA sequence: TGTGCCAGCAGCTTAGTGGCCCTAATATACAATGAGCAGTTCTTC. This translates into CASSLVALIYNEQFF. The V call is TRBV7-9, the J call TRBJ2-1; D is unclear. The V end was cut by 1 base, the J end by 4 bases, with 11 bases between. The length of the CDR3 is 15 residues. Germline V gene sequence: CDR1 SEHNR, CDR2 FQNEAQ (reference sequence). The entire variable domain, with the rest obtained from reference TRBV7-9 and TRBJ2-1, is as follows: DTGVSQNPRHKITKRGQNVTFRCDPISEHNRLYWYRQTLGQGPEFLTYFQNEAQLEKSRLLSDRFSAERPKGSFSTLEIQRTEQGDSAMYLCASSLVALIYNEQFFGPGTRLTVL.